One sample yielded the 2 T cell receptor beta chains listed below, sequenced in a study of blood T cells in healthy people across ages. It was with a sample-barcoded 5' primer and a J-beta primer mix that a second PCR of about 6 to 12 cycles was run. Using its own MiXCR run on the 5' RACE reads, TCRdb lists one record per CDR3 protein. Of hundreds of thousands of distinct CDR3 sequences listed, roughly 50% were seen once; the top ten hold 20% to 25%. Material: blood. These receptors came from a man in his thirties or forties in good health.

CDR3 residues: CASSEAVTGAGGNEQFF. The DNA of the CDR3 is TGTGCCAGCAGTGAAGCGGTCACAGGGGCAGGGGGGAATGAGCAGTTCTTC. The J gene is TRBJ2-1, the V gene TRBV6-1; D perhaps matches TRBD1 (7 bases). The CDR3 extends over 17 amino acids. V was pared by 0 bases and J by 7 bases, with 19 bases between. Germline CDR1 reads MNHNS; CDR2 reads SASEGT.

This rearrangement joins TRBV3-1 to TRBJ2-1; 7 bases are a match to TRBD2. The V gene's germline CDR1 is LGHDT and CDR2 YNNKEL (reference sequence). The CDR3 runs 15 residues. Unmatched junction bases numbered 2, after V lost 1 base and J lost 2 bases. The CDR3 loop is CASSQVAGAYNEQFF. The CDR3 DNA reads TGTGCCAGCAGCCAAGTTGCGGGGGCCTACAATGAGCAGTTCTTC.